Listed below are T cell receptor beta chains from one sample, sequenced in a study of metastatic and nonmetastatic thyroid tumors. TCRdb re-processed the PCR reads through MiXCR. Of tens of thousands of clones listed, about 13% are singletons. Sample: blood. These receptors all come from a female donor with papillary thyroid cancer or a benign thyroid nodule (not recorded which). Some clones in this sample may be carry-over from other donors' samples. The conserved cysteine and the conserved F or W are not part of the CDR3 here. Each record gives: clone size, J gene, V gene, CDR3 protein. Rows give clone size only sometimes, using once, few, many, or a class for an expanded clone.

clone size: many; J gene: TRBJ1-5; V gene: TRBV2; CDR3 protein: ASNINGGNQPQH
clone size: many; J gene: TRBJ2-1; V gene: TRBV4-3; CDR3 protein: ASSLLGRGSSYNEQF
clone size: many; J gene: TRBJ1-2; V gene: TRBV12-3/TRBV12-4; CDR3 protein: ASNPRGRGHGYT
clone size: .; J gene: TRBJ1-5; V gene: TRBV5-1; CDR3 protein: ASSPGTGGNQPQH
clone size: many; J gene: TRBJ1-1; V gene: TRBV27; CDR3 protein: ASSFSGGLNTEAF
clone size: .; J gene: TRBJ2-1; V gene: TRBV4-1; CDR3 protein: ASSQDFPAPGVQF
clone size: many; J gene: TRBJ1-4; V gene: TRBV12-3/TRBV12-4; CDR3 protein: ASSRGEIAGKLF
clone size: .; J gene: TRBJ2-2; V gene: TRBV6-5; CDR3 protein: ASSLTTVGELF
clone size: many; J gene: TRBJ1-1; V gene: TRBV12-3/TRBV12-4; CDR3 protein: ASSFGGPTEAF
clone size: medium-sized; J gene: TRBJ2-2; V gene: TRBV6-1; CDR3 protein: ASRFSPGELF
clone size: many; J gene: TRBJ2-3; V gene: TRBV11-3; CDR3 protein: ASSLGGVGPSTDTQY
clone size: many; J gene: TRBJ1-1; V gene: TRBV29-1; CDR3 protein: SVDYRGRNTEAF
clone size: .; J gene: TRBJ1-6; V gene: TRBV7-8; CDR3 protein: ASSLSLQGDSPLH
clone size: .; J gene: TRBJ2-3; V gene: TRBV11-2; CDR3 protein: ASRQGGTDTQY
clone size: many; J gene: TRBJ2-3; V gene: TRBV24-1; CDR3 protein: ATSDPGGQTRTDTQY
clone size: many; J gene: TRBJ1-1; V gene: TRBV3-1; CDR3 protein: ASSPRDRNSEAF
clone size: many; J gene: TRBJ2-1; V gene: TRBV28; CDR3 protein: ATTSGRYEQF
clone size: many; J gene: TRBJ2-7; V gene: TRBV5-1; CDR3 protein: ASSPGTLYEQY
clone size: many; J gene: TRBJ2-1; V gene: TRBV7-9; CDR3 protein: ASSHSAGTLGYNEQF
clone size: .; J gene: TRBJ2-1; V gene: TRBV6-4; CDR3 protein: ASSAGTGNYNEQF
clone size: many; J gene: TRBJ1-1; V gene: TRBV7-3; CDR3 protein: ASSSADRKGEAF
clone size: many; J gene: TRBJ1-1; V gene: TRBV29-1; CDR3 protein: SVVHARETEAF
clone size: many; J gene: TRBJ1-1; V gene: TRBV6-1; CDR3 protein: ASRLRGEAF
clone size: many; J gene: TRBJ2-7; V gene: TRBV19; CDR3 protein: ASSRTGGTDEQY